The 25 T cell receptor beta chains in this list originate from one sample, sequenced in a study of graft-versus-host responses after intestinal transplantation. Only in-frame clones appear in the TCRdb table, and some are missing; sequencing was by immunoSEQ multiplex PCR. The top ten clones hold 3.3% of a sample with roughly 120,000 clones, approximately 95% of them seen once. No cognate antigen is known for these TCRs. The sample in question was unstimulated CD8+ T cells sorted from spleen or lymph node cells, obtained before intestinal transplant. Receptors originate from a human donor who received an intestinal transplant.

As DNA, the CDR3 is TGTGCCAGCAGCTTAGAAGGTGATAATTCACCCCTCCACTTT. Translating gives CASSLEGDNSPLHF. V usage is TRBV11-2 and J usage is TRBJ1-6; D not certain. CDR3 length: 14 amino acids. Trimming left V 0 bases short and J 5 bases short, with 5 bases between. Germline CDR1 is SGHAT and CDR2 is FQNNGV.

The genes are TRBV7-6 and TRBJ2-1; perhaps TRBD2 as D (5 bases). CDR3 length: 14 amino acids. V lost 3 bases to trimming and J lost 4 bases, with 10 bases between them. In germline, CDR1 is SGHVS, CDR2 FNYEAQ. The CDR3 DNA follows: TGTGCCAGCAGCTTTGGGAGTACGTACAATGAGCAGTTCTTC. This encodes CASSFGSTYNEQFF. Full variable domain (remainder filled in from reference TRBV7-6 and TRBJ2-1): GAGVSQSPRYKVTKRGQDVALRCDPISGHVSLYWYRQALGQGPEFLTYFNYEAQQDKSGLPNDRFSAERPEGSISTLTIQRTEQRDSAMYRCASSFGSTYNEQFFGPGTRLTVL.

This rearrangement joins TRBV7-9 to TRBJ2-1; 10 bases agree with TRBD1. Germline CDR1 reads SEHNR; CDR2 reads FQNEAQ (reference sequence). CDR3 length: 16 amino acids. J gave up 4 bases and V 5 bases, and 8 bases lay outside the gene matches. CDR3 bases: TGTGCCAGCAGCCCACCGACAGGGGGCAGGTACAATGAGCAGTTCTTC. Its translation is CASSPPTGGRYNEQFF. The variable domain in full, with the rest retrieved from reference TRBV7-9 and TRBJ2-1, is DTGVSQNPRHKITKRGQNVTFRCDPISEHNRLYWYRQTLGQGPEFLTYFQNEAQLEKSRLLSDRFSAERPKGSFSTLEIQRTEQGDSAMYLCASSPPTGGRYNEQFFGPGTRLTVL.

J is TRBJ2-7 and V is TRBV5-1, with D tentatively TRBD2 (6 bases). V was cut by 1 base and J by 0 bases, with 11 bases left in between. The germline gives CDR1 SGHRS, CDR2 YFSETQ. The CDR3 spans 15 residues. CDR3 sequence reads: CASSLRLDGSYEQYF. CDR3 nucleotides: TGCGCCAGCAGCTTGCGACTAGACGGCTCCTACGAGCAGTACTTC.

The chain carries TRBV27 and TRBJ1-4, with D maybe TRBD1 (5 bases). V lost 6 bases and J 10 bases, leaving 18 bases between the germline ends. The CDR3 is 14 residues long. The germline V gene has CDR1 MNHEY and CDR2 SMNVEV (reference sequence). The CDR3 DNA sequence: TGTGCCAGCAGGGTTCTGACAAGGGACGGAAAACTGTTTTTT. It codes for CASRVLTRDGKLFF.

The chain carries TRBV2 and TRBJ2-3, with D perhaps TRBD2 (6 bases). Germline V gives CDR1 SNHLY, CDR2 FYNNEI. This CDR3 has 15 residues. The ends were cut back, 6 bases at V and 0 bases at J, with 13 bases in the middle. CDR3 in DNA: TGTGCCAGCAGCGACCCCGGGACTAGCACAGATACGCAGTATTTT. It yields the protein CASSDPGTSTDTQYF.

The genes are TRBV4-1 and TRBJ2-4, with D perhaps TRBD2 (5 bases). Germline assignment: CDR1 MGHRA and CDR2 YSYEKL. The ends were cut back, 0 bases at V and 0 bases at J, with 9 bases in the middle. The CDR3 extends over 16 amino acids. CDR3 sequence (DNA): TGCGCCAGCAGCCAAGATCGAGGGAGAGCCAAAAACATTCAGTACTTC. This translates into CASSQDRGRAKNIQYF.

The V gene is TRBV7-2, the J gene TRBJ2-7; D is possibly TRBD2 (5 bases). Per germline, CDR1 SGHTA and CDR2 FQGNSA. V dropped 3 bases and J dropped 0 bases, with 12 bases sitting between them. This CDR3 has 15 residues. The DNA of the CDR3 is TGTGCCAGCAGCTTGTCTAGCCAGAGCTCCTACGAGCAGTACTTC. It specifies CASSLSSQSSYEQYF.

The count of this clone is one. This rearrangement joins TRBV5-1 to TRBJ2-3; 11 bases map to TRBD2. Germline-derived CDR1 and CDR2 are SGHRS and YFSETQ. V gave up 3 bases and J gave up 5 bases; unmatched junction bases: 5. The CDR3 consists of 15 residues. CDR3 amino acids: CASSSLAGGRDTQYF. The CDR3 nucleotides are TGCGCCAGCAGCTCCTTAGCGGGAGGGCGAGATACGCAGTATTTT. The entire variable domain, with the rest obtained from reference TRBV5-1 and TRBJ2-3, is as follows: KAGVTQTPRYLIKTRGQQVTLSCSPISGHRSVSWYQQTPGQGLQFLFEYFSETQRNKGNFPGRFSGRQFSNSRSEMNVSTLELGDSALYLCASSSLAGGRDTQYFGPGTRLTVL.

The table lists this clone with a count of one. The chain links TRBV7-8 to TRBJ2-1, with D hard to call. This CDR3 is 17 amino acids long. Per the germline V gene, CDR1 is SGHVS and CDR2 is FQNEAQ. The germline V and J ends were trimmed by 0 bases and 1 base, with 13 bases remaining between them. The CDR3 nucleotides read TGTGCCAGCAGCTTAGCCGAGGCAATGAGATCCTACAATGAGCAGTTCTTC. Its translation is CASSLAEAMRSYNEQFF.

V is TRBV4-3 and J is TRBJ2-7; D remains ambiguous. Germline V gene lookup returns CDR1 LGHNA and CDR2 YSLEER. The CDR3 contains 12 residues. Trimming cost V 1 base and J 3 bases, with 4 bases left between them. CDR3 region: CASSQAGYEQYF. The CDR3 nucleotides read TGCGCCAGCAGCCAAGCCGGCTACGAGCAGTACTTC.

The chain couples TRBV7-9 to TRBJ2-2; a possible D gene is TRBD2 (5 bases). The CDR3 totals 15 residues. Deletions cut 5 bases from V and 6 bases from J, with 16 bases between. The germline gives CDR1 SEHNR, CDR2 FQNEAQ (reference sequence). The CDR3 sequence: CASSAVSGYSGELFF. Written as DNA, the CDR3 is TGTGCCAGCAGCGCCGTTTCGGGATACTCCGGGGAGCTGTTTTTT.

V and J are TRBV13 and TRBJ1-1; D uncertain. Germline lookup yields CDR1 PRHDT and CDR2 FYEKMQ (reference sequence). The CDR3 has 12 residues. The germline V and J ends were trimmed by 7 bases and 11 bases, with 17 bases remaining between them. CDR3 coding DNA: TGTGCCAGCACCCTAGGGCCCCTGGACGCTTTCTTT. It translates to CASTLGPLDAFF.

V and J are TRBV19 and TRBJ2-5; D is perhaps TRBD2 (6 bases). The CDR3 is 13 residues long. Trimming removed 1 base at V and 9 bases at J, with 12 bases between. Germline V gene sequence: CDR1 LNHDA, CDR2 SQIVND (reference sequence). The CDR3 loop is CASSIGGTGAQYF. The CDR3 DNA sequence: TGTGCCAGTAGTATAGGCGGGACCGGGGCCCAGTACTTC. The variable domain in full, with the rest retrieved from reference TRBV19 and TRBJ2-5, is DGGITQSPKYLFRKEGQNVTLSCEQNLNHDAMYWYRQDPGQGLRLIYYSQIVNDFQKGDIAEGYSVSREKKESFPLTVTSAQKNPTAFYLCASSIGGTGAQYFGPGTRLLVL.

This chain links TRBV27 with TRBJ2-1; 7 positions agree with TRBD2. The CDR3 is 17 amino acids. Germline values: CDR1 MNHEY, CDR2 SMNVEV (reference sequence). The J segment lost 5 bases and the V segment lost 1 base, leaving 11 bases of the junction unmatched. The CDR3 loop reads CASSLYPGLGPNNEQFF. The CDR3 DNA reads TGTGCCAGCAGTTTATACCCAGGACTAGGTCCAAACAATGAGCAGTTCTTC.

The rearrangement uses TRBV7-9 and TRBJ2-2; TRBD1 matches at 7 bases. Germline CDR1 and CDR2: SEHNR and FQNEAQ (reference sequence). The CDR3 sequence is 17 residues long. V shed 3 bases and J 3 bases; nucleotides not matched to a gene: 10. The DNA for the CDR3 is TGTGCCAGCAGCTTGCTCGGGACACAGGGGTACACCGGGGAGCTGTTTTTT. Translated, it gives CASSLLGTQGYTGELFF.

The V gene is TRBV27, the J gene TRBJ2-5; D possibly uses TRBD1 or TRBD2 (5 bases each). The length of the CDR3 is 14 residues. Germline V gene data show CDR1 as MNHEY and CDR2 as SMNVEV (reference sequence). V lost 7 bases and J 2 bases, leaving 14 bases between the germline ends. CDR3 nucleotide sequence: TGTGCCAGCACCCCGGGGCAGTCTCAAGAGACCCAGTACTTC. Translated: CASTPGQSQETQYF.

DNA of the CDR3: TGTGCCATCAGTGAGGGACAGGGAGATAATAGCAATCAGCCCCAGCATTTT. It specifies CAISEGQGDNSNQPQHF. The V call is TRBV10-3, the J call TRBJ1-5, with 8 bases fitting TRBD1. The CDR3 is 17 amino acids. Trimming at V came to 2 bases and at J to 0 bases, leaving 6 bases not matched to a gene. Per the germline V gene, CDR1 is ENHRY and CDR2 is SYGVKD.

The CDR3 here is CASSRAGGSMNTEAFF. The CDR3 DNA follows: TGTGCCAGCAGCCGGGCCGGGGGCTCGATGAACACTGAAGCTTTCTTT. The V call is TRBV13, the J call TRBJ1-1; tentatively, D is TRBD1 (6 bases). The V end lost 5 bases, the J end lost 0 bases, and 16 bases lay between the germline ends. The CDR3 is 16 amino acids. Germline values: CDR1 PRHDT, CDR2 FYEKMQ (reference sequence).

The genes are TRBV13 and TRBJ2-2; weak D call: TRBD2 (7 bases). The CDR3 covers 13 residues. V gave up 5 bases and J gave up 6 bases, with 10 bases separating them. The germline gives CDR1 PRHDT, CDR2 FYEKMQ (reference sequence). CDR3 amino acids: CASSQGRAGELFF. The CDR3 DNA reads as TGTGCCAGCAGCCAGGGGAGGGCCGGGGAGCTGTTTTTT. Drawing the rest from reference TRBV13 and TRBJ2-2, the complete variable domain is AAGVIQSPRHLIKEKRETATLKCYPIPRHDTVYWYQQGPGQDPQFLISFYEKMQSDKGSIPDRFSAQQFSDYHSELNMSSLELGDSALYFCASSQGRAGELFFGEGSRLTVL.

The rearrangement links TRBV4-1 to TRBJ2-5; TRBD2 aligns across 10 bases. CDR1 MGHRA and CDR2 YSYEKL come from the germline V gene. V lost 1 base and J lost 4; bases outside the gene matches: 3. This CDR3 contains 15 residues. Written as DNA, the CDR3 is TGCGCCAGCAGCCAAGTCGGACTAGCGGTAGAGACCCAGTACTTC. Translating gives CASSQVGLAVETQYF.

The chain couples TRBV9 to TRBJ2-5; 10 nucleotides match TRBD2. The last part of the DNA fits TRBJ2-7 better; the J call may be wrong. Per the germline V gene, CDR1 is SGDLS and CDR2 is YYNGEE. The CDR3 is made up of 14 amino acids. The CDR3 DNA is TGTGCCAGCAGCGTAGGGACTAGCGGCTACGAGCAGTACTTC. This sequence encodes CASSVGTSGYEQYF.

This rearrangement joins TRBV19 to TRBJ2-7; 7 positions match TRBD2. CDR1 LNHDA and CDR2 SQIVND come from the germline V gene (reference sequence). This CDR3 is 16 amino acids long. Unmatched junction bases numbered 15, after V lost 3 bases and J lost 7 bases. CDR3 protein: CASSMGGGREIEEQYF. In nucleotides, the CDR3 is TGTGCCAGTAGTATGGGCGGTGGGCGGGAGATAGAAGAGCAGTACTTC.

The chain is built from TRBV28 and TRBJ2-7; TRBD1 matches at 7 bases. Per the germline V gene, CDR1 is MDHEN and CDR2 is SYDVKM. The ends lost 1 base at V and 3 bases at J; junction bases unmatched: 12. There are 17 residues in the CDR3. The CDR3 nucleotides read TGTGCCAGCAGTTTATTGAGGACAGGTCCTTCTTTCTACGAGCAGTACTTC. Amino acids: CASSLLRTGPSFYEQYF. Full variable domain (outside the CDR3, taken from reference TRBV28 and TRBJ2-7): DVKVTQSSRYLVKRTGEKVFLECVQDMDHENMFWYRQDPGLGLRLIYFSYDVKMKEKGDIPEGYSVSREKKERFSLILESASTNQTSMYLCASSLLRTGPSFYEQYFGPGTRLTVT.

The chain carries TRBV7-9 and TRBJ1-5, with TRBD1 matching over 7 bases. V shed 5 bases and J 10 bases; nucleotides not matched to a gene: 5. This CDR3 contains 12 residues. Germline lookup yields CDR1 SEHNR and CDR2 FQNEAQ (reference sequence). Here the CDR3 DNA reads TGTGCCAGCAGCCAGGGGGGGAGACCCCAGCATTTT. Translating it yields CASSQGGRPQHF.